Below, one T cell receptor (beta chain) is given with its context. This sample is part of a study of OX40 agonist ivuxolimab in advanced cancers. CDR1 is MGHDK, CDR2 SYGVNS, per germline. V was trimmed by 1 base and J by 6 bases, leaving 1 base between them. The length of the CDR3 is 11 residues. Sequencing was performed with immunoSEQ multiplex PCR; in TCRdb, only in-frame clones are kept and a portion is missing. This sample has some 80,000 clones, with about 83% found just once. The sequence derives from an adult with an advanced solid tumor such as melanoma, head and neck, liver or kidney cancer. This sequence joins TRBV25-1 and TRBJ1-3, with no clear D. The sequencing here drew on CD4+ or CD8+ T cells sorted from blood, taken in a trial of the OX40 agonist ivuxolimab. The CDR3 bases are TGTGCCAGCAGTGAATTAAACACCATATATTTT. Translated: CASSELNTIYF. Looking up the rest from reference TRBV25-1 and TRBJ1-3 gives the full variable domain: EADIYQTPRYLVIGTGKKITLECSQTMGHDKMYWYQQDPGMELHLIHYSYGVNSTEKGDLSSESTVSRIRTEHFPLTLESARPSHTSQYLCASSELNTIYFGEGSWLTVV.